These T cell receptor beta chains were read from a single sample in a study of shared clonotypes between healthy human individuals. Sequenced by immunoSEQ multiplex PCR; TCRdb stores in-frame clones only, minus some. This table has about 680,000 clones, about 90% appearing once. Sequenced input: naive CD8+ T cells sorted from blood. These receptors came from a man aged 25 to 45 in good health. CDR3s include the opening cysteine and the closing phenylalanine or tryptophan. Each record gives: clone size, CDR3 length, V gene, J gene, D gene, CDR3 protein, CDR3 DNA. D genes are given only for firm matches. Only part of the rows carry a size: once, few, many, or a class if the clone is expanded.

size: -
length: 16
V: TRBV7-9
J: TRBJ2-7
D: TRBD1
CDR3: CASSPRQGAGSYEQYF
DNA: TGTGCCAGCAGCCCTAGACAGGGGGCTGGCTCCTACGAGCAGTACTTC

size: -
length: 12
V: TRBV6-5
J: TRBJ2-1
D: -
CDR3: CASEGPGDEQFF
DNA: TGTGCCAGCGAGGGACCGGGAGATGAGCAGTTCTTC

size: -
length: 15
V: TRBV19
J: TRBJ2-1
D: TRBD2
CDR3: CASSPGLAGGNEQFF
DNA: TGTGCCAGTAGTCCGGGACTAGCGGGAGGCAATGAGCAGTTCTTC

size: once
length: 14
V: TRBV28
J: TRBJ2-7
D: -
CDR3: CASDGGRGSYEQYF
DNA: TGTGCCAGCGACGGGGGACGTGGTTCCTACGAGCAGTACTTC

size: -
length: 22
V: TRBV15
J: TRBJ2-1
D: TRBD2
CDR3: CATSSTGQDFSPTSAFIDEQFF
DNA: TGTGCCACCAGCAGCACGGGCCAGGACTTTTCCCCTACTAGCGCCTTTATAGATGAGCAGTTCTTC

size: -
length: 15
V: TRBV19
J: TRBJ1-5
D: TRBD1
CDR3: CASSPGQGFGQPQHF
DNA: TGTGCCAGTAGTCCGGGACAGGGGTTCGGTCAGCCCCAGCATTTT

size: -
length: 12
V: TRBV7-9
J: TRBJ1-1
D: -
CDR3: CASSLAPGAAFF
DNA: TGTGCCAGCAGCTTAGCTCCGGGCGCGGCTTTCTTT

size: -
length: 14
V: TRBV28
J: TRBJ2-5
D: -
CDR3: CASSFWGSQETQYF
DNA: TGTGCCAGCAGTTTTTGGGGTTCCCAAGAGACCCAGTACTTC

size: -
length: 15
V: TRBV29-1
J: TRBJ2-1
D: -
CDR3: CSVARGKDPYNEQFF
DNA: TGCAGCGTTGCAAGAGGGAAGGATCCCTACAATGAGCAGTTCTTC

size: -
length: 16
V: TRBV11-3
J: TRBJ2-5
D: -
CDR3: CASSLGGSGHQETQYF
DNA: TGTGCCAGCAGCTTAGGGGGGTCGGGCCATCAAGAGACCCAGTACTTC

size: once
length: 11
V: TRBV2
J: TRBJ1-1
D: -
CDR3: CASMGVTEAFF
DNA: TGTGCCAGCATGGGGGTAACTGAAGCTTTCTTT

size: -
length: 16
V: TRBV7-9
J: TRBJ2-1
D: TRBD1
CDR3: CASSLAPGTGFPEQFF
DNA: TGTGCCAGCAGCTTAGCCCCCGGGACAGGGTTCCCCGAGCAGTTCTTC

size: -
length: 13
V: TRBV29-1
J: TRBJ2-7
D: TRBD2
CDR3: CSVVGTSGYEQYF
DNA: TGCAGCGTTGTTGGAACTAGCGGATACGAGCAGTACTTC

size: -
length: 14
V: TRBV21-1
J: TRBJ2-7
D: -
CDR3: CASIGGGSSYEQYF
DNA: TGTGCCAGCATCGGGGGAGGGAGCTCCTACGAGCAGTACTTC

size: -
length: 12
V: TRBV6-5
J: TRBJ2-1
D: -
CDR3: CASSTAGLEQFF
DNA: TGTGCCAGCAGTACCGCAGGGCTTGAGCAGTTCTTC

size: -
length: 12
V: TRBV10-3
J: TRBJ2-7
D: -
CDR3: CASEGPSYEQYF
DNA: TGTGCCTCCGAGGGGCCGTCCTACGAGCAGTACTTC

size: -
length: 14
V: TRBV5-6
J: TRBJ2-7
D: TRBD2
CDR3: CASSETGLIYEQYF
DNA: TGTGCCAGCAGCGAAACGGGACTAATATACGAGCAGTACTTC

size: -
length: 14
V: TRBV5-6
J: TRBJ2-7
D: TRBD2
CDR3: CASSLGAGVPEQYF
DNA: TGTGCCAGCAGCTTAGGAGCGGGAGTCCCCGAGCAGTACTTC

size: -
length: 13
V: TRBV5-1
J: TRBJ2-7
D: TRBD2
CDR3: CASSLRREYEQYF
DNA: TGCGCCAGCAGCTTGAGGCGGGAGTACGAGCAGTACTTC

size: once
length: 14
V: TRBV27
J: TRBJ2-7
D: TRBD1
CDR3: CASSWGTGSYEQYF
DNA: TGTGCCAGCAGTTGGGGGACAGGGTCCTACGAGCAGTACTTC

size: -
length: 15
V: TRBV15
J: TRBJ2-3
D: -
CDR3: CATSKGRLFTDTQYF
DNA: TGTGCCACCAGCAAAGGCAGACTTTTCACAGATACGCAGTATTTT

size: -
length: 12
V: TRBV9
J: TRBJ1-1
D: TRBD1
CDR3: CATGGRSTEAFF
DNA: TGTGCCACAGGGGGGCGCAGCACTGAAGCTTTCTTT

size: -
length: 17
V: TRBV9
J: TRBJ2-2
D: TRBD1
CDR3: CASSVPQGGSNTGELFF
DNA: TGTGCCAGCAGCGTACCACAGGGGGGTTCGAACACCGGGGAGCTGTTTTTT

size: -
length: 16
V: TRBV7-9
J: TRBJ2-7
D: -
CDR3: CASSFSETTLLYEQYF
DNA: TGTGCCAGCAGCTTTAGCGAAACGACTCTCCTCTACGAGCAGTACTTC

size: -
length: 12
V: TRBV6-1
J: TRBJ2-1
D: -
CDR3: CASSDGINEQFF
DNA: TGTGCCAGCAGTGATGGGATCAATGAGCAGTTCTTC

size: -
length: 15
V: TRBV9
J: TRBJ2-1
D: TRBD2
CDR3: CASSVEGLAGDEQFF
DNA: TGTGCCAGCAGCGTAGAAGGACTAGCGGGAGATGAGCAGTTCTTC

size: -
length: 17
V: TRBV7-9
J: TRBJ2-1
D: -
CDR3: CASSLEEGASGPGEQFF
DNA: TGTGCCAGCAGCTTAGAGGAGGGGGCTAGCGGGCCTGGTGAGCAGTTCTTC

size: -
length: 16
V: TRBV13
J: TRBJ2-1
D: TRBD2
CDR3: CASSSAGGRFDNEQFF
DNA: TGTGCCAGCAGCTCCGCGGGAGGCCGATTTGACAATGAGCAGTTCTTC

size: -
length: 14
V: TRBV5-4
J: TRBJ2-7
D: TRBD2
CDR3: CASSWTGTSGEQYF
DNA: TGTGCCAGCAGCTGGACGGGGACTAGCGGAGAGCAGTACTTC

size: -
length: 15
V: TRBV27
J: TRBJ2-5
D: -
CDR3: CASSFRGVYQETQYF
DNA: TGTGCCAGCAGTTTCCGGGGAGTGTACCAAGAGACCCAGTACTTC

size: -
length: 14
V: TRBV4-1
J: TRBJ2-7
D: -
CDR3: CASSIPGTHYEQYF
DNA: TGCGCCAGCAGCATACCCGGGACACACTACGAGCAGTACTTC

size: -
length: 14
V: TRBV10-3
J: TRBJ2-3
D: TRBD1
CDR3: CAISEGTGTDTQYF
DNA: TGTGCCATCAGTGAAGGGACAGGCACAGATACGCAGTATTTT

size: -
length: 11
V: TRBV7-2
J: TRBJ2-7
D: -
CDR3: CASSLAGEQYF
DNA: TGTGCCAGCAGCTTAGCGGGGGAGCAGTACTTC

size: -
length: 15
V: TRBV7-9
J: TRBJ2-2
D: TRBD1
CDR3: CASSLSDRGTGELFF
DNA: TGTGCCAGCAGCTTGAGCGACAGGGGCACCGGGGAGCTGTTTTTT

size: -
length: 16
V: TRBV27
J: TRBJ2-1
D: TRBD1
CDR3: CATLGRDRGLGNEQFF
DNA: TGTGCCACCCTGGGGCGGGACAGGGGTTTGGGCAATGAGCAGTTCTTC